A selection of T cell receptor beta chains follows, all from one sample in a study of T-cell memory formation after mild COVID-19. TCRdb itself ran the 5' RACE reads through MiXCR, one entry per CDR3 protein. Of hundreds of thousands of distinct CDR3 sequences detected, roughly a fifth appear once; the ten largest clones hold about 8.7%. The sequencing input was PBMCs or a T cell subset sorted from them (not recorded which). These receptors all stem from an adult woman who had mild COVID-19 (a few samples of this study predate the infection). Cell type and time point are not known. CDR3s include the opening cysteine and the closing phenylalanine or tryptophan. The D gene is left open where the match is weak. The size entry is marked missing in some rows and otherwise reads once, few, many or a size class.

-,TRBV29-1,TRBJ1-2,-,CSVSDDSYTF,TGCAGCGTCAGTGATGACAGCTACACCTTC
TRBD1,TRBV25-1,TRBJ2-2,few,CASSAQGAGELFF,TGTGCCAGCAGTGCACAGGGGGCCGGGGAGCTGTTTTTT
TRBD1,TRBV29-1,TRBJ2-3,few,CSVEGQGLLGTDTQYF,TGCAGCGTTGAAGGACAGGGTTTGTTAGGCACAGATACGCAGTATTTT
-,TRBV7-2,TRBJ2-1,few,CASSLILAGNEQFF,TGTGCCAGCAGCTTAATTCTCGCTGGGAATGAGCAGTTCTTC
-,TRBV5-1,TRBJ2-7,-,CASSLRGADEQYF,TGCGCCAGCAGCTTGCGTGGGGCGGACGAGCAGTACTTC
TRBD2,TRBV11-2,TRBJ2-5,-,CASSPPLSGDAGETQYF,TGTGCCAGCAGCCCCCCTCTTAGCGGGGACGCAGGGGAGACCCAGTACTTC
-,TRBV30,TRBJ2-3,-,CAWSVSGADTQYF,TGTGCCTGGAGTGTGAGTGGGGCGGATACGCAGTATTTT
TRBD2,TRBV20-1,TRBJ2-1,few,CSARPSGGRSIEQFF,TGCAGTGCTCGCCCGAGCGGCGGGAGGTCAATTGAGCAGTTCTTC
-,TRBV6-5,TRBJ1-2,-,CASRESGYGYTF,TGTGCCAGCAGGGAGTCTGGCTATGGCTACACCTTC
-,TRBV4-1,TRBJ2-3,-,CASSQDRAARDTQYF,TGCGCCAGCAGCCAAGATCGTGCGGCTCGGGATACGCAGTATTTT
-,TRBV19,TRBJ1-5,few,CASTKGIGQPQHF,TGTGCCAGTACTAAGGGAATAGGTCAGCCCCAGCATTTT
TRBD1,TRBV6-1,TRBJ1-2,few,CASSLRRQGHYGYTF,TGTGCCAGCAGCCTAAGACGACAGGGACACTATGGCTACACCTTC
TRBD2,TRBV4-1,TRBJ2-3,-,CASSRRLAGGLEDTQYF,TGCGCCAGCAGCCGGAGACTAGCGGGGGGGCTGGAAGATACGCAGTATTTT
-,TRBV3-1,TRBJ2-7,many,CASSQYYEQYF,TGTGCCAGCAGCCAATACTACGAGCAGTACTTC
-,TRBV5-1,TRBJ2-5,-,CASSSTPGEYQETQYF,TGCGCCAGCAGCTCCACACCCGGGGAGTACCAAGAGACCCAGTACTTC
TRBD2,TRBV20-1,TRBJ2-3,-,CSARDIQRGDYTQYF,TGCAGTGCTAGAGATATCCAGCGGGGGGACTATACGCAGTATTTT
TRBD2,TRBV4-3,TRBJ2-2,few,CASSQDPPSGSGHTGELFF,TGCGCCAGCAGCCAAGATCCACCGAGCGGGAGCGGACACACCGGGGAGCTGTTTTTT
TRBD2,TRBV6-6,TRBJ2-2,few,CASSYGGGNTGELFF,TGTGCCAGCAGTTACGGCGGGGGAAACACCGGGGAGCTGTTTTTT
TRBD2,TRBV7-9,TRBJ2-7,-,CASSARLAGSSYEQYF,TGTGCCAGCAGCGCGAGATTAGCGGGGTCCTCCTACGAGCAGTACTTC
-,TRBV20-1,TRBJ1-3,-,CSAPEVPGNTIYF,TGCAGTGCCCCGGAAGTCCCTGGAAACACCATATATTTT
TRBD1,TRBV3-1,TRBJ1-1,-,CASSPGQGKFRSEAFF,TGTGCCAGCAGCCCGGGACAGGGGAAGTTTCGCTCTGAAGCTTTCTTT
-,TRBV5-1,TRBJ2-7,few,CASSPTRDEFEQYF,TGCGCCAGCAGCCCGACTAGGGACGAGTTCGAGCAGTACTTC
-,TRBV4-1,TRBJ1-1,many,CASSLKQGGNTEAFF,TGCGCCAGCAGCCTTAAACAGGGAGGGAACACTGAAGCTTTCTTT
-,TRBV12-3/TRBV12-4,TRBJ1-5,-,CASSLGRGSQPQHF,TGTGCCAGCAGTTTAGGCAGGGGTAGCCAGCCCCAGCATTTT
-,TRBV19,TRBJ2-7,-,CASSISLTNSYEQYF,TGTGCCAGTAGTATCTCTCTCACAAACTCCTACGAGCAGTACTTC
-,TRBV5-5,TRBJ2-1,few,CASGLGDNEQFF,TGTGCCAGCGGTTTAGGGGACAATGAGCAGTTCTTC
-,TRBV3-1,TRBJ2-2,few,CASSQVPTGELFF,TGTGCCAGCAGCCAAGTCCCCACCGGGGAGCTGTTTTTT
TRBD1,TRBV10-3,TRBJ1-1,few,CAISDPGQHNTEAFF,TGTGCCATCAGTGACCCGGGACAGCATAACACTGAAGCTTTCTTT
-,TRBV2,TRBJ2-7,-,CASSGSGRPYEQYF,TGTGCCAGCAGTGGGTCAGGGCGACCCTACGAGCAGTACTTC
-,TRBV27,TRBJ1-6,few,CASSSRDNSPLHF,TGTGCCAGCAGTTCCCGCGACAATTCACCCCTCCACTTT
TRBD1,TRBV7-2,TRBJ2-7,-,CASSLLGRDRVREQYF,TGTGCCAGCAGCCTTTTGGGGAGGGACAGGGTGCGCGAGCAGTACTTC
TRBD1,TRBV5-1,TRBJ2-7,-,CASSFFRGFSYEQYF,TGCGCCAGCAGCTTCTTCAGGGGGTTCTCCTACGAGCAGTACTTC